This section outlines one TCR beta chain sequence together with its context. The data were taken from a study of blood T cell repertoires in COVID-19. Study-wide context: Samples of COVID-19 (acute and convalescent) were obtained from the United States, Italy and Spain.

In the study's own analysis: The authors estimated nucleated cell counts from reference gene primer amplification. Assay: immunoSEQ multiplex PCR; the TCRdb copy retains only in-frame clones and omits some. The DNA was the basis for D and trimming; V, J and clone size are from that table. The sample has under 400,000 clones; nearly 90% are singletons. Trimming took 5 bases from V and 1 from J, leaving 8 bases between them. Germline CDR1 reads KGHSH; CDR2 reads LQKENI. The CDR3 spans 14 residues. V is TRBV18 and J is TRBJ2-2, with D possibly matching TRBD2 (6 bases). The TCR was taken from a young man with active or convalescent COVID-19. Sequencing was performed on peripheral blood. CDR3 amino acids: CASSSGVNTGELFF. The CDR3 region has the DNA TGTGCCAGCTCATCGGGGGTGAACACCGGGGAGCTGTTTTTT.